What follows are 24 T cell receptor beta chains derived from one specimen sequenced in a study of CD8+CD57+ T cells in acquired aplastic anemia. It was genomic DNA that served as the template for profiling TCR beta VDJ and CDR3. TCRdb recomputed calls from the reads with MiXCR, one row per CDR3 protein. The sample yields 130,000 or so distinct CDR3 sequences, around two fifths seen once. Input material: sorted CD4+, CD8+, or CD8+CD57+ T cells (not recorded which) from PBMCs. These TCRs come from a human donor in good health, serving as a control.

CDR3 region: CASSYSVGAGQGSGEQYF. CDR3 coding DNA: TGTGCCAGCAGTTACTCGGTCGGCGCGGGACAGGGAAGTGGGGAGCAGTACTTC. The chain joins TRBV7-6 to TRBJ2-7, with TRBD1 identical over 9 bases. The CDR3 sequence is 18 residues long. Trimming cost V 6 bases and J 7 bases; bases outside gene matches: 22. CDR1 SGHVS and CDR2 FNYEAQ come from the germline V gene.

This clonotype appeared many times. J is TRBJ2-1 and V is TRBV20-1, with 9 bases that match TRBD2. The CDR3 length is 15 residues. Trimming removed 1 base from V and 7 bases from J; junction bases left unmatched: 8. Germline V gene sequence: CDR1 DFQATT, CDR2 SNEGSKA (reference sequence). DNA for the CDR3: TGCAGTGCTAGAGCCGGGCGGGGGGGCAGGAATGAGCAGTTCTTC. Its protein is CSARAGRGGRNEQFF.

This chain links TRBV30 with TRBJ2-6, with D possibly TRBD1 on 5 matching bases. The V end lost 3 bases, the J end lost 0 bases, and 12 bases lay between the germline ends. The CDR3 has 16 residues. The germline CDR1 and CDR2 sequences are GTSNPN and SVGIG (reference sequence). This chain's CDR3 is CAWRPTESSGANVLTF. The CDR3 DNA sequence: TGTGCCTGGAGGCCGACAGAGAGCTCTGGGGCCAACGTCCTGACTTTC.

This clonotype was found once. V and J are TRBV10-3 and TRBJ1-1; maybe TRBD1 (5 bases). This CDR3 contains 13 residues. Germline V gene sequence: CDR1 ENHRY, CDR2 SYGVKD. Trimming removed 5 bases at V and 10 bases at J, with 17 bases between. CDR3 sequence: CAISPSEATGAFF. For the CDR3, the DNA is TGTGCCATCAGTCCCTCGGAGGCCACAGGAGCTTTCTTT.

This clonotype appeared many times. J is TRBJ2-7 and V is TRBV20-1; D unresolved. Trimming stripped 4 bases from V and 0 bases from J, with 7 bases between. The CDR3 extends over 12 amino acids. The V gene's germline CDR1 is DFQATT and CDR2 SNEGSKA (reference sequence). The CDR3 is CSAIPDSYEQYF. CDR3 coding DNA: TGCAGTGCTATTCCCGACTCCTACGAGCAGTACTTC.

V usage is TRBV29-1 and J usage is TRBJ2-7; 9 bases are shared with TRBD2. V gave up 3 bases and J gave up 1 base; unmatched junction bases: 1. The CDR3 has 13 residues. Germline CDR1 is SQVTM and CDR2 is ANQGSEA. Written as DNA, the CDR3 is TGCAGCGTTGAGCTAGCGGGGTCCTACGAGCAGTACTTC. It specifies CSVELAGSYEQYF.

The sample holds many counts of this clonotype. The genes are TRBV20-1 and TRBJ1-4; D call uncertain. Germline values: CDR1 DFQATT, CDR2 SNEGSKA (reference sequence). The CDR3 covers 13 residues. Trimming cost V 5 bases and J 6 bases, with 13 bases left between them. The CDR3 loop reads CSARKEDHEKLFF. In nucleotides, the CDR3 is TGCAGTGCTCGAAAGGAAGATCATGAAAAACTGTTTTTT.

Details on this clonotype: Relative to the germline gene, one junction end is altered; a read error may explain this. The chain employs TRBV19 and TRBJ2-7, with TRBD2 matching 10 bases. The CDR3 contains 15 residues. From germline, CDR1 is LNHDA and CDR2 SQIVND (reference sequence). This CDR3 reads CACSREREGLYEQYF. The CDR3 bases are TGCGCCTGTAGTAGGGAGCGGGAGGGCCTCTACGAGCAGTACTTC.

This chain connects TRBV29-1 to TRBJ2-3; 8 positions match TRBD2. CDR3 length: 14 amino acids. From germline, CDR1 is SQVTM and CDR2 ANQGSEA. After removal of 6 bases from V and 3 bases from J, the junction contained 8 bases not matched to a gene. In DNA form, the CDR3 reads TGCAGCGTGGGTAGGGCGGGGGGAACAGATACGCAGTATTTT. Translated, it gives CSVGRAGGTDTQYF.

This clonotype was counted many times. This chain connects TRBV7-8 to TRBJ1-1; TRBD1 agrees at 11 bases. The germline V gene has CDR1 SGHVS and CDR2 FQNEAQ. The V gene end was trimmed by 5 bases and the J gene end by 6 bases; junction bases not matched to a gene: 5. This CDR3 has 14 residues. CDR3 bases: TGTGCCAGCAGCAACCCGGGACAGGGGGCTGAAGCTTTCTTT. Translated, it gives CASSNPGQGAEAFF.

CDR3 residues: CATKNDHQETQYF. CDR3 nucleotide sequence: TGTGCCACCAAGAACGATCACCAAGAGACCCAGTACTTC. The rearrangement joins TRBV15 to TRBJ2-5; D not resolved. Deletions cut 7 bases from V and 0 bases from J, with 9 bases between. Germline V gives CDR1 LNHNV, CDR2 YYDKDF (reference sequence). This CDR3 has 13 amino acids.

This clonotype has ten or more counts. This chain joins TRBV12-3 or TRBV12-4 and TRBJ2-1, with D hard to call. Trimming cost V 0 bases and J 12 bases, with 9 bases left between them. The CDR3 runs to 12 residues. The CDR3 DNA reads as TGTGCCAGCAGTTTAGCGCCTGGTTCGCAGTTCTTC. This sequence encodes CASSLAPGSQFF.

In its sample, this clonotype was seen many times. The gene calls are TRBV19 and TRBJ2-5, with D possibly called TRBD1 or TRBD2 (5 bases each). The CDR3 covers 15 residues. Germline V gene sequence: CDR1 LNHDA, CDR2 SQIVND (reference sequence). Trimming left V 1 base short and J 5 bases short, with 14 bases between. CDR3 protein: CASSIVGTRGETQYF. CDR3 in DNA: TGTGCCAGTAGTATAGTGGGGACCCGCGGGGAGACCCAGTACTTC.

The chain has TRBV19 and TRBJ1-1; 7 bases are a match to TRBD1. After removal of 5 bases from V and 1 base from J, the junction contained 1 base not matched to a gene. CDR3 length: 13 residues. CDR1 and CDR2 from the germline V gene are LNHDA and SQIVND (reference sequence). The chain's CDR3 is CASSGTANTEAFF. The CDR3 region has the DNA TGTGCCAGTAGTGGGACAGCGAACACTGAAGCTTTCTTT.

This chain links TRBV18 with TRBJ1-1, with D possibly being TRBD1 (5 bases). Germline V lookup: CDR1 KGHSH, CDR2 LQKENI. The CDR3 totals 13 residues. V lost 2 bases to trimming and J lost 4 bases, with 8 bases between them. CDR3 sequence reads: CASSPGAITEAFF. The CDR3 nucleotides are TGTGCCAGCTCACCAGGGGCTATCACTGAAGCTTTCTTT.

The chain employs TRBV2 and TRBJ1-2; 9 nucleotides line up with TRBD1. Germline V gene data show CDR1 as SNHLY and CDR2 as FYNNEI. The CDR3 length is 15 residues. V was clipped by 3 bases and J by 7 bases; unmatched bases: 9. CDR3 sequence reads: CASSDSGQGWIGYTF. The DNA for the CDR3 is TGTGCCAGCAGTGATTCGGGACAGGGATGGATTGGCTACACCTTC.

About this clonotype: This clone may be a read error of a much larger clone one base away. V and J are TRBV4-2 and TRBJ2-7, with D possibly being TRBD1 (5 bases). The CDR3 has 15 amino acids. Trimming shortened V by 1 base and J by 2 bases, and 12 bases separated the two germline ends. Germline V gene data show CDR1 as LGHNA and CDR2 as YNFKEQ. CDR3 DNA sequence: TGTGCCAGCAGCCAAGGGCTTTTAGGGGCCTACGAGCAGTACTTC. It specifies CASSQGLLGAYEQYF.

The genes are TRBV20-1 and TRBJ2-7; 9 bases align to TRBD1. The ends lost 3 bases at V and 4 bases at J; junction bases unmatched: 7. The V gene's germline CDR1 is DFQATT and CDR2 SNEGSKA (reference sequence). The CDR3 totals 14 residues. The DNA for the CDR3 is TGCAGTGCTAGCTGGGACAGGGATTTATACGAGCAGTACTTC. This sequence encodes CSASWDRDLYEQYF.

At least ten counts were recorded for this clonotype. The chain is built from TRBV5-5 and TRBJ1-6; the D gene is possibly TRBD1 (5 bases). Per the germline V gene, CDR1 is SGHKS and CDR2 is YYEKEE (reference sequence). The CDR3 totals 16 residues. Trimming cost V 2 bases and J 9 bases, with 18 bases left between them. In DNA, the CDR3 is TGTGCCAGCAGCTTAACCCACGACAGTCGTACTTCACCCCTCCACTTT. Translation gives CASSLTHDSRTSPLHF.

This chain links TRBV20-1 with TRBJ2-7; no firm D call. Trimming removed 0 bases at V and 9 bases at J, with 3 bases between. The CDR3 loop spans 9 amino acids. Per germline, CDR1 DFQATT and CDR2 SNEGSKA (reference sequence). CDR3 DNA sequence: TGCAGTGCTAGAGATGTGCAGTACTTC. Translated, it gives CSARDVQYF.

Only a few counts were recorded for this clonotype. Since a much larger clone is just one base distant, this may be a read error. The CDR3 sequence: CSAGRTGSSYEQYF. The CDR3 DNA reads TGCAGTGCTGGAAGGACGGGAAGCTCCTACGAGCAGTACTTC. The V and J genes are TRBV20-1 and TRBJ2-7; D is possibly TRBD2 (5 bases). CDR3 length: 14 residues. Looked up from germline, CDR1 is DFQATT and CDR2 is SNEGSKA (reference sequence). The V gene lost 5 bases and the J gene lost 0 bases, with 14 bases spanning the gap.

The chain links TRBV29-1 to TRBJ1-1; TRBD1 aligns across 7 bases. This CDR3 region has 12 residues. The junction had 4 bases not matched to a gene; V was cut back by 4 bases and J by 5 bases. The germline V gene encodes CDR1 SQVTM and CDR2 ANQGSEA. In nucleotides, the CDR3 is TGCAGCGTTGGAGCCAGGGGGACTGAAGCTTTCTTT. Its protein product is CSVGARGTEAFF.

This clonotype was recorded many times. J is TRBJ2-7 and V is TRBV20-1; TRBD1 matches at 7 bases. CDR1 and CDR2 (germline): DFQATT, SNEGSKA (reference sequence). This CDR3 contains 15 residues. J was trimmed by 0 bases and V by 6 bases; bases with no gene match: 11. In DNA form, the CDR3 reads TGCAGTGCGATTCTTCCGGGACAGAGCTCCTACGAGCAGTACTTC. Protein: CSAILPGQSSYEQYF.

This chain joins TRBV20-1 and TRBJ2-7, with TRBD2 matching 12 bases. With the DNA end fitting TRBJ2-1 better, the J assignment may be wrong. The CDR3 spans 14 residues. In germline, CDR1 is DFQATT, CDR2 SNEGSKA (reference sequence). CDR3 DNA: TGCAGTGCTCCCTCTAGCGGGAGGGTGGATGAGCAGTTCTTC. Residues: CSAPSSGRVDEQFF.